This record concerns one T cell receptor beta chain sequence. Mismatch with germline at one junction end may stem from a read error. The record originates from a study of T cells after yellow fever vaccination. Study in general: Memory subsets EM, EMRA, CM and Tscm were separated by sorting based on CD3, CD45RA, CCR7 and CD95.

Study findings and constraints: Post-booster repertoires again held most primary-vaccination clones (96% CD4, about 88% CD8). On day 0, almost all vaccine-responding clonotypes were undetectable in sorted memory subsets.

A single record per CDR3 protein comes from TCRdb applying MiXCR to the 5' RACE reads. The sample has more than 45,000 distinct CDR3 sequences, approximately 6% seen once; the top ten hold roughly 31%. CDR1 LGHNA and CDR2 YSLEER come from the germline V gene. CDR3 length equals 15 residues. The source is a man aged 18-30 years who received the YFV17D yellow fever vaccine. This chain uses TRBV4-3 with TRBJ1-4; no firm D call. The sequences come from PBMCs, either bulk or a sorted T-cell subset (CD4+, CD8+, memory, or dextramer-sorted; not recorded which), collected on the day of the yellow fever booster vaccination. CDR3 residues: CASSQEFRGIEKLLF. DNA of the CDR3: TGCGCCAGCAGCCAAGAATTTCGGGGTATAGAAAAACTGCTTTTT.